This T cell receptor beta chain was sequenced in a study of blood T cell repertoires in COVID-19. Measured with immunoSEQ multiplex PCR; TCRdb has only the in-frame clones, and not every one. The table includes about 130,000 clones, approximately 80% detected once. The germline V gene encodes CDR1 SEHNR and CDR2 FQNEAQ (reference sequence). The trim removed 0 bases at V and 4 bases at J, leaving 5 bases unmatched. The CDR3 consists of 15 residues. The J gene is TRBJ1-2, the V gene TRBV7-9, with 7 bases identical to TRBD1. The TCR comes from a woman aged 50 to 60 with acute or convalescent COVID-19. Sequencing input: peripheral blood. The CDR3 sequence is CASSLAAGGSYGYTF. DNA for the CDR3: TGTGCCAGCAGCTTAGCGGCAGGGGGATCCTATGGCTACACCTTC.